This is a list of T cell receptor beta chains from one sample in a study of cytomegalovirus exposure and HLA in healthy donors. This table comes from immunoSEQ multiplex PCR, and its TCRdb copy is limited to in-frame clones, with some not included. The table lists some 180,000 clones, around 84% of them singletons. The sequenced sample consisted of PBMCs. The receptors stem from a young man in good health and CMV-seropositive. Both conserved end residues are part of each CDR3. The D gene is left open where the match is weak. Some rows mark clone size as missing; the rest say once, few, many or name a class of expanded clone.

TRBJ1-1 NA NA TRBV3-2 TGTGCCAGCAGCCAACTAACCTTCTTT CASSQLTFF
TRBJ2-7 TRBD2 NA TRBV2 TGTGCCAGCTGCGGGGGATACGAGCAGTACTTC CASCGGYEQYF
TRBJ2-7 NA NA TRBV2 TGTGCCAGCAGTGAACCGTCGAGCGAGCAGTACTTC CASSEPSSEQYF
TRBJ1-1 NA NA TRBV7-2 TGTGCCAGCAGCTTAGCGGTCGAACTTGAAGCTTTCTTT CASSLAVELEAFF
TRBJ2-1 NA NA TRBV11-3 TGTGCCAGCAGCTTAGCGGCTAGCGACAATGAGCAGTTCTTC CASSLAASDNEQFF
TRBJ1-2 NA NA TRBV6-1 TGTGCCAGCAGTCCAGACACTCTGTATGGCTACACCTTC CASSPDTLYGYTF
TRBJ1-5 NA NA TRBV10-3 TGTGCCATTGGGTCGGGGGATCAGCCCCAGCATTTT CAIGSGDQPQHF
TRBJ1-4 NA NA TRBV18 TGTGCCAGCTCACCTCAGACAGGACGCGATGAAAAACTGTTTTTT CASSPQTGRDEKLFF
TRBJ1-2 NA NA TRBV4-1 TGCGCCAGCAGCCAAGATAATGGCGGGAGGGGGGGTGGCTACACCTTC CASSQDNGGRGGGYTF
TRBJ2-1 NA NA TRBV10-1 TGCGCCAGCAGTCCTGGAGGGAGCTCCTACAATGAGCAGTTCTTC CASSPGGSSYNEQFF
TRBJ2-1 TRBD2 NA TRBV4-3 TGCGCCAGCAGCCTTAGCGGGACAACCTCCTACAATGAGCAGTTCTTC CASSLSGTTSYNEQFF
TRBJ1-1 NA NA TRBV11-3 TGTGCCAGCAGCTTAGATAGGGAGACTGAAGCTTTCTTT CASSLDRETEAFF
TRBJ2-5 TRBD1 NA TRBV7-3 TGTGCCAGCAGCTTAAGGGGACAGGGGGCCCAAGAGACCCAGTACTTC CASSLRGQGAQETQYF
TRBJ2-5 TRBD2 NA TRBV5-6 TGTGCCAGCAGCTTGTGGCGTCTAGCGGGAGAGACCCAGTACTTC CASSLWRLAGETQYF
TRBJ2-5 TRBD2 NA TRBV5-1 TGCGCCAGCAGCTTTAGCGGGAGAGGCGAGACCCAGTACTTC CASSFSGRGETQYF
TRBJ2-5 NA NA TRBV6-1 TGTGCCAGCTCGGAGTGGTCCCAAGAGACCCAGTACTTC CASSEWSQETQYF
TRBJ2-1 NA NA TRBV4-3 TGCGCCAGCAGCCAAGTGCTGAGACCCGGGGTCAATGAGCAGTTCTTC CASSQVLRPGVNEQFF
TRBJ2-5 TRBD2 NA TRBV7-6 TGTGCCAGCAGCATCATGACTAGCACCCAAGAGACCCAGTACTTC CASSIMTSTQETQYF
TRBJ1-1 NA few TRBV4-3 TGCGCCAGCAGCCCTGAATGGCTGAACACTGAAGCTTTCTTT CASSPEWLNTEAFF
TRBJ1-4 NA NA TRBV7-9 TGTTCCAGCAGTCCCAACAGGGTGACCAATGAAAAACTGTTTTTT CSSSPNRVTNEKLFF
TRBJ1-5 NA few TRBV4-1 TGCGCCAGCAGCCACAGAATGACTTCGGAGGGGCAGCCCCAGCATTTT CASSHRMTSEGQPQHF
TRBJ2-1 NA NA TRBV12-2 TGTGCAAGTCGCTTTCTAGCGGGAGGGGTTCGGGGTGAGCAGTTCTTC CASRFLAGGVRGEQFF
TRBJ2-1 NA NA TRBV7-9 TGTGCCAGCAGCCGGGTTTTGCTAGCGAGCTCCAATGAGCAGTTCTTC CASSRVLLASSNEQFF
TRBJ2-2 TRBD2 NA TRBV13 TGTGCCAGCAGCTTGGGTGGAGCGGGGTACACCGGGGAGCTGTTTTTT CASSLGGAGYTGELFF
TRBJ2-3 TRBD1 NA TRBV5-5 TGTGCCAGCAGCTTGGTGCAGGGGGTCCCGACGCAGTATTTT CASSLVQGVPTQYF
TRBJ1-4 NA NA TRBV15 TGTGCCACCAGCAGCTCGCACAGTTCCCTCACTAATGAAAAACTGTTTTTT CATSSSHSSLTNEKLFF
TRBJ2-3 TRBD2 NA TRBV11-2 TGTGCCAGCAGCTCCCGTCAGGTAGCGGGAGGTGGAGATACGCAGTATTTT CASSSRQVAGGGDTQYF
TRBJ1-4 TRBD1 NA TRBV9 TGTGCCAGCAGCGTAGCGGGACAGTTTAATGAAAAACTGTTTTTT CASSVAGQFNEKLFF
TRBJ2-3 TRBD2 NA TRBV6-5 TGTGCCAGCAGAGTAGCGGGAACTGATACGCAGTATTTT CASRVAGTDTQYF
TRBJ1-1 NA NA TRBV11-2 TGTGCCAGCAGTTTTCAAATAGGGGGCACTGAAGCTTTCTTT CASSFQIGGTEAFF
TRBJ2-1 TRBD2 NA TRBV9 TGTGCCAGCAGCGTAGAGCGGCTAGCGGGAATCTACAATGAGCAGTTCTTC CASSVERLAGIYNEQFF
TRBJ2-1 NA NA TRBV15 TGTGCCACCAGCAGAGATACTAGGGAGCAGTTCTTC CATSRDTREQFF
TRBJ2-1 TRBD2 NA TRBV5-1 TGCGCCAGCGGTATTGCGGGAGGGAGGGGGAATGAGCAGTTCTTC CASGIAGGRGNEQFF
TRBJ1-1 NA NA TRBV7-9 TGTTCCAGCAGCTTAGCCGAGGTGACTGAAGCTTTCTTT CSSSLAEVTEAFF
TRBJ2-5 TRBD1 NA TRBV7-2 TGTGCCAGCAGCGCCCAGACAGGGTCCCAAGAGACCCAGTACTTC CASSAQTGSQETQYF
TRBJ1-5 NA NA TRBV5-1 TGCGCCAGCAGACAAAACAGGGATCAGCCCCAGCATTTT CASRQNRDQPQHF
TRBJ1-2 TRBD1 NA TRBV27 TGTGCCAGCAGTCCCTTGGACAGGTACTGGGGCTACACCTTC CASSPLDRYWGYTF
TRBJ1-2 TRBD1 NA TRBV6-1 TGTGCCAGCAGTGACACCGGGACAGGGAGGTATGGCTACACCTTC CASSDTGTGRYGYTF
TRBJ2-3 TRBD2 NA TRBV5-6 TGTGCCAGCAGCTGGGCTAGCGGGAGTGGGGCAGATACGCAGTATTTT CASSWASGSGADTQYF
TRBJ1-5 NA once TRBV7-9 TGTGCCAGCAGTCTACGAGGGGGTCAGCCCCAGCATTTT CASSLRGGQPQHF
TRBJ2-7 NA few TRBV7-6 TGTGCCAGCAGCCCTCCAGGGGAGGGATACGAGCAGTACTTC CASSPPGEGYEQYF
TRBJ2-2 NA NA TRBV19 TGTGCCAGTAGTATGAGTATGCGAGCCGGGGAGCTGTTTTTT CASSMSMRAGELFF
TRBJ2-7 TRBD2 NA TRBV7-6 TGTGCCAGCAGCTTACCGGGAGGGTCCTACGAGCAGTACTTC CASSLPGGSYEQYF
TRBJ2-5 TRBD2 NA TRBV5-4 TGTGCCAGCAGCAGCCCGACTAGCGGGAGAATAGAGACCCAGTACTTC CASSSPTSGRIETQYF
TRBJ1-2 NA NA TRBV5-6 TGTGCCAGCAGCTTGGACAGGGAGAGATATGGCTACACCTTC CASSLDRERYGYTF
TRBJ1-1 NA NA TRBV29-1 TGCAGCGTTGGTAGCTTGAACACTGAAGCTTTCTTT CSVGSLNTEAFF
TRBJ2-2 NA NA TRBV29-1 TGCAGCGTAGTTGACAGGAACACCGGGGAGCTGTTTTTT CSVVDRNTGELFF
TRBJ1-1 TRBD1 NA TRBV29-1 TGCAGCGTTGATGGGACAGAAGTTCTCATGAACACTGAAGCTTTCTTT CSVDGTEVLMNTEAFF
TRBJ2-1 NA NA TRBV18 TGTGCCAGCTCACCAGCTCTAGCCGAATTCAATGAGCAGTTCTTC CASSPALAEFNEQFF